A single sample is the source of the 31 T cell receptor beta chains below, sequenced in a study of regulatory T cells in long-lasting Graves disease (dated by TCRdb to the early 2020s). The library relied on multiplex PCR. The run used an Illumina HiSeq 4000. CDR3 regions were amplified by Arm-PCR with iRepertoire HTBI primers to construct TCR beta libraries. In TCRdb, the public reads were trimmed at Q25 with fastp and aligned with MiXCR, with productive beta chains retained. Each entry is one CDR3 protein sequence, shown with its most common DNA and genes. The sample profile shows about 620,000 distinct CDR3 sequences; around 17% of them were found once. The ten largest clones capture 15% to 20% of the sample. The time point label for this specimen denotes: newly diagnosed GD, antithyroid drugs for less than 3 months. For both TCR sequencing and RNA sequencing, RNA was extracted from PBMCs in TRIzol.

The same specimen was also included in a second study, on T cells in Graves' hyperthyroidism and ophthalmopathy.

The sequencing used peripheral blood mononuclear cells (PBMCs), collected at new diagnosis, from a patient treated with antithyroid drugs. Receptor source: a woman in her twenties or thirties with Graves disease. Donor details come from another sample of the same person, matched by shared clones.

This rearrangement joins TRBV5-1 to TRBJ2-5; 7 bases are a match to TRBD1. This CDR3 has 16 amino acids. The junction had 11 bases not matched to a gene; V was cut back by 5 bases and J by 1 base. CDR1 and CDR2 from the germline V gene are SGHRS and YFSETQ. The CDR3 loop reads CASRKTQGVLQETQYF. The DNA of the CDR3 is TGCGCCAGCAGGAAGACTCAGGGGGTCCTCCAAGAGACCCAGTACTTC.

The chain combines TRBV18 with TRBJ1-1; D unclear. With 1 base removed from V and 4 bases from J, the gap between germline ends came to 13 bases. Germline values: CDR1 KGHSH, CDR2 LQKENI. This CDR3 has 15 amino acids. CDR3 in amino acids: CASSPLSSSATEAFF. CDR3 sequence (DNA): TGTGCCAGCTCACCACTCTCTTCATCGGCCACTGAAGCTTTCTTT.

The chain combines TRBV30 with TRBJ2-5; 10 bases agree with TRBD2. The junction had 4 bases not matched to a gene; V was cut back by 2 bases and J by 4 bases. This CDR3 region has 14 residues. Per the germline V gene, CDR1 is GTSNPN and CDR2 is SVGIG (reference sequence). In DNA form, the CDR3 reads TGTGCCTGGAGTCAACGACTAGCGGGAGAGACCCAGTACTTC. Translation gives CAWSQRLAGETQYF.

The chain employs TRBV7-9 and TRBJ2-6, with 8 positions matching TRBD1. V lost 5 bases to trimming and J lost 9 bases; unmatched junction nucleotides: 3. The CDR3 runs to 13 residues. Germline loops: CDR1 SEHNR, CDR2 FQNEAQ (reference sequence). The CDR3 bases are TGTGCCAGCAGCCGGGACAGGATCAACGTCCTGACTTTC. This encodes CASSRDRINVLTF.

This clonotype was seen at least ten times. This chain uses TRBV7-9 with TRBJ1-2; 9 bases align to TRBD1. The J segment lost 7 bases and the V segment lost 3 bases, leaving 3 bases of the junction unmatched. CDR3 length: 13 amino acids. CDR1 is SEHNR, CDR2 FQNEAQ, per germline (reference sequence). The CDR3 DNA sequence: TGTGCCAGCAGCTTTCCGACAGGGGGTGGCTACACCTTC. This encodes CASSFPTGGGYTF.

This rearrangement joins TRBV6-2 or TRBV6-3 to TRBJ2-3, with D perhaps TRBD2 (6 bases). The CDR3 runs 13 residues. Germline CDR1 reads MNHEY; CDR2 reads SVGEGT. V gave up 0 bases and J gave up 8 bases, with 9 bases separating them. DNA for the CDR3: TGTGCCAGCAGTTACTCGACTAGTGGTACGCAGTATTTT. Encoded protein: CASSYSTSGTQYF.

This clonotype was detected only a few times. The rearrangement uses TRBV12-3 or TRBV12-4 and TRBJ2-5, with 7 positions matching TRBD2. This CDR3 is built from 15 residues. Trimming cost V 4 bases and J 3 bases; bases outside gene matches: 8. The CDR3 protein is CASSYSGGSEETQYF. DNA of the CDR3: TGTGCCAGCAGTTATAGTGGCGGGAGTGAAGAGACCCAGTACTTC.

This clonotype showed up many times. This CDR3 is CASPWVQTESDGYTF. The CDR3, as DNA: TGTGCCAGTCCGTGGGTACAAACTGAATCTGATGGCTACACCTTC. The rearrangement uses TRBV27 and TRBJ1-2; D remains unclear. The germline V gene has CDR1 MNHEY and CDR2 SMNVEV (reference sequence). With 9 bases removed from V and 6 bases from J, the gap between germline ends came to 23 bases. The CDR3 totals 15 residues.

Comment on this clonotype: A read error may be the cause here, since a much bigger clone is one base away. The J gene is TRBJ2-5, the V gene TRBV2, with D maybe TRBD1 (6 bases). CDR1 is SNHLY, CDR2 FYNNEI, per germline. The CDR3 has 13 amino acids. The CDR3 protein is CASIQGQQEAQYF. The CDR3 DNA is TGTGCCAGCATCCAAGGACAGCAAGAGGCCCAGTACTTC.

The rearrangement uses TRBV24-1 and TRBJ2-3; 14 nucleotides match TRBD2. This CDR3 region has 18 residues. Germline V gene sequence: CDR1 KGHDR, CDR2 SFDVKD. J gave up 3 bases and V 4 bases, and 8 bases lay outside the gene matches. CDR3 loop: CATSEHRTSGRRTDTQYF. In DNA form, the CDR3 reads TGTGCCACCAGTGAACATCGGACTAGCGGGAGGAGGACAGATACGCAGTATTTT.

This clonotype was recorded at least ten times. The genes are TRBV12-3 or TRBV12-4 and TRBJ2-5, with 8 bases aligning to TRBD2. Losses at the gene ends were 3 bases for V and 1 base for J; bases not matched to a gene: 13. The CDR3 covers 18 residues. The CDR3 is CASSFATYQRGTQETQYF. DNA of the CDR3: TGTGCCAGCAGTTTCGCTACTTATCAGCGGGGGACCCAAGAGACCCAGTACTTC.

Many counts were recorded for this clonotype. The gene calls are TRBV7-2 and TRBJ1-2; tentatively, D is TRBD1 (5 bases). The V and J ends lost 1 base and 2 bases respectively, with 11 bases between them. This CDR3 spans 15 amino acids. Germline assignment: CDR1 SGHTA and CDR2 FQGNSA. This chain's CDR3 is CASSLGAQGNYGYTF. DNA for the CDR3: TGTGCCAGCAGCTTAGGCGCCCAGGGAAACTATGGCTACACCTTC.

This chain links TRBV5-1 with TRBJ2-3, with 13 bases lining up with TRBD2. V dropped 4 bases and J dropped 5; count of bases not matched to a gene: 7. Germline CDR1 is SGHRS and CDR2 is YFSETQ. The CDR3 length is 16 residues. Here the CDR3 DNA reads TGCGCCAGCAGCCCCTTGACTAGCGGGAGGAAAGATACGCAGTATTTT. Protein product: CASSPLTSGRKDTQYF.

This clonotype was counted many times. J is TRBJ1-2 and V is TRBV19; no clear D gene. Trimming stripped 7 bases from V and 3 bases from J, with 21 bases between. Per germline, CDR1 LNHDA and CDR2 SQIVND (reference sequence). The CDR3 contains 16 residues. The CDR3 DNA is TGTGCCAGTACCTATTATCGGGCGGCGGAAGACTATGGCTACACCTTC. This codes for CASTYYRAAEDYGYTF.

This clonotype showed up many times. V usage is TRBV5-1 and J usage is TRBJ1-5, with D hard to call. Germline CDR1 SGHRS, CDR2 YFSETQ. The V and J ends lost 0 bases and 6 bases respectively, with 10 bases between them. The CDR3 runs 14 residues. CDR3 coding DNA: TGCGCCAGCAGCTTGGAGGGCAGCTCTCAGCCCCAGCATTTT. It translates to CASSLEGSSQPQHF.

This clonotype was seen repeatedly, ten times or more. The genes are TRBV12-3 or TRBV12-4 and TRBJ2-1; D unclear. CDR3 size: 11 residues. V lost 6 bases and J 5 bases, leaving 5 bases between the germline ends. This CDR3 is CASRNDNEQFF. CDR3 in DNA: TGTGCCAGCAGGAATGACAATGAGCAGTTCTTC.

The rearrangement uses TRBV30 and TRBJ1-6, with unresolved D. Trimming stripped 5 bases from V and 10 bases from J, with 15 bases between. CDR3 length: 13 amino acids. Per the germline V gene, CDR1 is GTSNPN and CDR2 is SVGIG (reference sequence). CDR3 in amino acids: CAWASGAGSPLHF. DNA for the CDR3: TGTGCCTGGGCGTCCGGCGCGGGGTCACCCCTCCACTTT. Full variable domain (remainder filled in from reference TRBV30 and TRBJ1-6): SQTIHQWPATLVQPVGSPLSLECTVEGTSNPNLYWYRQAAGRGLQLLFYSVGIGQISSEVPQNLSASRPQDRQFILSSKKLLLSDSGFYLCAWASGAGSPLHFGNGTRLTVT.

This clonotype has more than one count but fewer than ten. The chain has TRBV20-1 and TRBJ2-7; 9 bases are shared with TRBD2. Germline assignment: CDR1 DFQATT and CDR2 SNEGSKA (reference sequence). V was clipped by 7 bases and J by 0 bases; unmatched bases: 13. The CDR3 totals 16 residues. CDR3 amino acids: CSGRASGTLNSYEQYF. As DNA, the CDR3 is TGCAGTGGTAGGGCTAGCGGGACCCTGAACTCCTACGAGCAGTACTTC.

This clonotype was observed many times. The chain carries TRBV28 and TRBJ2-2; D uncertain. CDR1 is MDHEN, CDR2 SYDVKM, per germline. V lost 2 bases and J 6 bases, leaving 4 bases between the germline ends. This CDR3 is 12 amino acids long. Written as DNA, the CDR3 is TGTGCCAGCAGTTTAACCGCCGGGGAGCTGTTTTTT. Translation: CASSLTAGELFF. Supplemented by reference TRBV28 and TRBJ2-2, the full variable domain reads DVKVTQSSRYLVKRTGEKVFLECVQDMDHENMFWYRQDPGLGLRLIYFSYDVKMKEKGDIPEGYSVSREKKERFSLILESASTNQTSMYLCASSLTAGELFFGEGSRLTVL.

The CDR3 nucleotides are TGTGCCAGCAGTGAAACAGCCGCATACGAGCAGTACTTC. Protein: CASSETAAYEQYF. This rearrangement joins TRBV28 to TRBJ2-7; unclear D gene. Germline CDR1 reads MDHEN; CDR2 reads SYDVKM. V was pared by 5 bases and J by 4 bases, with 12 bases between. This CDR3 spans 13 amino acids.

This clonotype showed up just once. A far larger clone is a single base away, which makes a read error likely. This chain connects TRBV7-3 to TRBJ2-7; 9 bases line up with TRBD1. The CDR3 totals 14 residues. The V gene's germline CDR1 is SGHTA and CDR2 FQGTGA. V lost 5 bases, J lost 2 bases, and 4 bases stayed unmatched. The CDR3 coding sequence is TGTGCCAGCAGCGGGGGACAGGGTCCCTACGAGCAGTACTTC. It is translated as CASSGGQGPYEQYF. Filled out from reference TRBV7-3 and TRBJ2-7, the complete variable domain reads GAGVSQTPSNKVTEKGKYVELRCDPISGHTALYWYRQSLGQGPEFLIYFQGTGAADDSGLPNDRFFAVRPEGSVSTLKIQRTERGDSAVYLCASSGGQGPYEQYFGPGTRLTVT.

Many counts were recorded for this clonotype. V and J are TRBV12-3 or TRBV12-4 and TRBJ1-3; D call uncertain. The length of the CDR3 is 13 residues. The V end was cut by 4 bases, the J end by 2 bases, with 6 bases between. The CDR3 reads CASSSGAGNTIYF. CDR3 nucleotides: TGTGCCAGCAGTTCCGGAGCTGGAAACACCATATATTTT.

Only a few counts were recorded for this clonotype. The genes are TRBV24-1 and TRBJ2-1, with TRBD1 identical over 11 bases. The CDR3 has 15 amino acids. Trimming took 3 bases from V and 9 from J; bases not matched to a gene: 6. From germline, CDR1 is KGHDR and CDR2 SFDVKD. The chain's CDR3 is CATSDMDRGLGEQFF. The CDR3 region has the DNA TGTGCCACCAGTGATATGGACAGGGGGCTTGGTGAGCAGTTCTTC.

This clonotype was observed many times. This chain connects TRBV27 to TRBJ2-7; 9 nucleotides line up with TRBD1. V lost 4 bases, J lost 4 bases, and 8 bases stayed unmatched. Germline V gene sequence: CDR1 MNHEY, CDR2 SMNVEV (reference sequence). CDR3 size: 15 residues. DNA for the CDR3: TGTGCCAGCAGTTCTCCGGGACAGGGTTCTTACGAGCAGTACTTC. Protein product: CASSSPGQGSYEQYF.

This clonotype has just a few counts. The chain links TRBV2 to TRBJ2-1, with D tentatively TRBD1 or TRBD2 (5 bases each). CDR3 length: 13 amino acids. V gave up 8 bases and J gave up 9 bases, with 17 bases separating them. CDR1 and CDR2 (germline): SNHLY, FYNNEI. In nucleotides, the CDR3 is TGTGCCAGCTACGACAGTGGGCGGGTTGAGCAGTTCTTC. It encodes CASYDSGRVEQFF.

This clonotype was observed a handful of times. The V and J genes are TRBV6-9 and TRBJ1-2; D is uncertain. Trimming removed 2 bases from V and 3 bases from J, with 13 bases in between. The CDR3 extends over 15 amino acids. Germline-derived CDR1 and CDR2 are MNHGY and SVAAGI. The CDR3 is CASSYVVRADYGYTF. The CDR3 DNA sequence: TGTGCCAGCAGTTATGTTGTGAGGGCAGACTATGGCTACACCTTC.

This clonotype was seen ten or more times. The rearrangement links TRBV20-1 to TRBJ1-1; D unresolved. The CDR3 contains 15 residues. Germline V lookup: CDR1 DFQATT, CDR2 SNEGSKA (reference sequence). Trimming removed 6 bases at V and 3 bases at J, with 20 bases between. The chain's CDR3 is CSASFSAASYTEAFF. DNA for the CDR3: TGCAGTGCCAGTTTCTCTGCGGCTAGCTACACTGAAGCTTTCTTT.

This clonotype was seen only once. The chain uses TRBV11-3 and TRBJ2-7; D may match TRBD1 or TRBD2 (5 bases each). Germline loops: CDR1 SGHNT, CDR2 YENEEA. V lost 0 bases and J lost 2, with 11 bases in between. This CDR3 region has 15 residues. CDR3 amino acids: CASSLERGETYEQYF. The CDR3 DNA follows: TGTGCCAGCAGCTTAGAAAGGGGAGAGACCTACGAGCAGTACTTC.

The rearrangement uses TRBV25-1 and TRBJ2-5, with D perhaps matching TRBD1 (8 bases). Looked up from germline, CDR1 is MGHDK and CDR2 is SYGVNS. Trimming shortened V by 4 bases and J by 5 bases, and 26 bases separated the two germline ends. CDR3 length equals 18 residues. CDR3 residues: CASSGGGTGPSKWETQYF. The CDR3 DNA sequence: TGTGCCAGCAGTGGGGGGGGGACAGGTCCGTCTAAATGGGAGACCCAGTACTTC.

Ten or more counts support this clonotype. V gene TRBV6-1 combines with J gene TRBJ2-1; 11 bases agree with TRBD2. Germline V gives CDR1 MNHNS, CDR2 SASEGT. CDR3 size: 16 residues. Trimming at V came to 6 bases and at J to 3 bases, leaving 7 bases not matched to a gene. The CDR3 loop reads CASRRLAGLFYNEQFF. CDR3 DNA sequence: TGTGCCAGCAGAAGACTAGCGGGACTTTTCTACAATGAGCAGTTCTTC.

This rearrangement joins TRBV30 to TRBJ2-5, with 8 bases lining up with TRBD1. Trimming at V came to 4 bases and at J to 4 bases, leaving 5 bases not matched to a gene. Per the germline V gene, CDR1 is GTSNPN and CDR2 is SVGIG (reference sequence). The CDR3 loop spans 13 amino acids. CDR3 in amino acids: CAWNPGGRETQYF. In nucleotides, the CDR3 is TGTGCCTGGAACCCAGGGGGCCGAGAGACCCAGTACTTC. The variable domain in full, with the rest retrieved from reference TRBV30 and TRBJ2-5, is SQTIHQWPATLVQPVGSPLSLECTVEGTSNPNLYWYRQAAGRGLQLLFYSVGIGQISSEVPQNLSASRPQDRQFILSSKKLLLSDSGFYLCAWNPGGRETQYFGPGTRLLVL.